A single sample gave rise to the 27 T cell receptor beta chains below, sequenced in a study of T-cell reconstitution after alpha-beta-depleted transplantation in children. Unique molecular identifiers featured in how the TCRbeta library was prepared. MiXCR, applied by TCRdb to the PCR reads, yields one record per CDR3 protein. The sample holds about 600,000 distinct CDR3 sequences, 23% seen once. The material sequenced was PBMCs, mostly from graft donor cells, taken 360 days after TCRalphabeta/CD19-depleted stem cell transplant. All receptors come from a boy younger than two who had a stem cell transplant for acute myeloid leukemia, so the T cells may come from the graft donor.

This clonotype occurred many times. Here the CDR3 DNA reads TGCGCCAGCAGCTGGGACAGCGCCCCCAATCAGCCCCAGCATTTT. The encoded protein is CASSWDSAPNQPQHF. This sequence joins TRBV5-1 and TRBJ1-5; TRBD1 aligns across 7 bases. This CDR3 contains 15 residues. V lost 3 bases and J lost 3; bases outside the gene matches: 6. Germline V gene lookup returns CDR1 SGHRS and CDR2 YFSETQ.

J is TRBJ1-2 and V is TRBV7-2; D unresolved. CDR3 length: 13 residues. Germline-derived CDR1 and CDR2 are SGHTA and FQGNSA. V gave up 1 base and J gave up 8 bases, with 11 bases separating them. DNA for the CDR3: TGTGCCAGCAGCTTAGGACACTTCCGAGGCTACACCTTC. It encodes CASSLGHFRGYTF.

This clonotype has just one count. This chain uses TRBV9 with TRBJ2-7; TRBD2 aligns across 8 bases. From germline, CDR1 is SGDLS and CDR2 YYNGEE. This CDR3 has 13 residues. The J segment lost 5 bases and the V segment lost 8 bases, leaving 9 bases of the junction unmatched. This CDR3 reads CARLTLTSDEQYV. CDR3 DNA sequence: TGTGCCAGATTAACTCTGACTAGCGACGAGCAGTACGTC.

This clonotype showed up many times. CDR3: CSAAGTWRTEAFF. In DNA form, the CDR3 reads TGCAGTGCAGCCGGGACCTGGCGCACTGAAGCTTTCTTT. The V call is TRBV20-1, the J call TRBJ1-1, with D perhaps matching TRBD1 (5 bases). Trimming removed 6 bases at V and 4 bases at J, with 15 bases between. The CDR3 length is 13 residues. Germline loops: CDR1 DFQATT, CDR2 SNEGSKA (reference sequence).

The chain joins TRBV20-1 to TRBJ1-5, with a possible D match to TRBD1 (5 bases). Germline assignment: CDR1 DFQATT and CDR2 SNEGSKA (reference sequence). This CDR3 has 14 residues. The CDR3 loop is CGVGGPVDNQPQHF. The CDR3 coding sequence is TGCGGTGTGGGGGGACCAGTAGACAATCAGCCCCAGCATTTT.

This clonotype was seen ten or more times. V is TRBV29-1 and J is TRBJ2-7; the match to TRBD1 covers 8 bases. Germline V CDR1 and CDR2: SQVTM, ANQGSEA. The V segment lost 2 bases and the J segment 5 bases; nucleotides outside the gene matches: 11. The CDR3 is 15 amino acids. The CDR3 loop is CSVEFNGQGPNEQYF. DNA for the CDR3: TGCAGCGTTGAATTCAACGGACAGGGTCCCAACGAGCAGTACTTC.

In its sample, this clonotype was seen many times. The chain employs TRBV29-1 and TRBJ2-4; D may be TRBD1 (6 bases). The CDR3 spans 17 residues. V gave up 7 bases and J gave up 5 bases, with 27 bases separating them. Per the germline V gene, CDR1 is SQVTM and CDR2 is ANQGSEA. This CDR3 is CSAVVWGRRETQNIQYF. The CDR3 DNA is TGCAGCGCGGTAGTGTGGGGGCGAAGGGAGACCCAAAACATTCAGTACTTC.

Ten or more counts support this clonotype. This sequence joins TRBV18 and TRBJ2-7; D not certain. This CDR3 is built from 14 residues. Deletions cut 2 bases from V and 3 bases from J, with 11 bases between. CDR1 KGHSH and CDR2 LQKENI come from the germline V gene. The CDR3 region has the DNA TGTGCCAGCTCACCAACAAATTCCTTCTACGAGCAGTACGTC. It yields the protein CASSPTNSFYEQYV.

This sequence joins TRBV5-1 and TRBJ2-6, with 7 bases that match TRBD1. V shed 4 bases and J 0 bases; nucleotides not matched to a gene: 7. The CDR3 contains 17 residues. CDR1 is SGHRS, CDR2 YFSETQ, per germline. CDR3 bases: TGCGCCAGCAGCCCCCGGACAGGCCTCTCTGGGGCCAACGTCCTGACTTTC. As protein: CASSPRTGLSGANVLTF.

This clonotype has at least ten counts. V is TRBV20-1 and J is TRBJ2-3; no clear D. Germline V lookup: CDR1 DFQATT, CDR2 SNEGSKA (reference sequence). The CDR3 contains 14 residues. Trimming pared 3 bases from V and 4 bases from J, leaving 14 bases between. Here the CDR3 reads CSARLGSTADTQYF. The DNA for the CDR3 is TGCAGTGCTAGGCTGGGAAGCACAGCAGATACGCAGTATTTT.

The chain carries TRBV21-1 and TRBJ1-2; the table's D gene call, TRBD1, was not cross checked with the DNA. TRBV21-1 is a pseudogene segment. The CDR3 is made up of 12 amino acids. The CDR3 DNA is TGTGCCAGCAGCCCCCCAGGTTCTAGCTACACCTTC. This encodes CASSPPGSSYTF.

The V gene is TRBV20-1, the J gene TRBJ2-2; 8 bases match TRBD1. The germline CDR1 and CDR2 sequences are DFQATT and SNEGSKA (reference sequence). CDR3 length equals 15 residues. Trimming cost V 3 bases and J 2 bases; bases outside gene matches: 5. The CDR3 DNA sequence: TGCAGTGCTAGGAGGGCAGGGGGCAACACCGGGGAGCTGTTTTTT. It specifies CSARRAGGNTGELFF.

V usage is TRBV2 and J usage is TRBJ1-4; TRBD1 might be the D (5 bases). V lost 3 bases to trimming and J lost 14 bases, with 13 bases between them. The CDR3 extends over 12 amino acids. The V gene's germline CDR1 is SNHLY and CDR2 FYNNEI. The CDR3 DNA reads as TGTGCCAGCAGTGATGGGGGAGGACATCTGTTTTTT. Its protein is CASSDGGGHLFF.

The gene calls are TRBV20-1 and TRBJ1-6; 7 bases align to TRBD1. V dropped 2 bases and J dropped 7; count of bases not matched to a gene: 8. CDR1 and CDR2 from the germline V gene are DFQATT and SNEGSKA (reference sequence). The CDR3 is made up of 15 amino acids. CDR3: CSARKTTGSNSPLHF. The DNA of the CDR3 is TGCAGTGCTAGAAAAACGACAGGGTCCAATTCACCCCTCCACTTT.

The chain couples TRBV5-1 to TRBJ1-4; D uncertain. The germline V and J ends were trimmed by 0 bases and 7 bases, with 4 bases remaining between them. This CDR3 has 12 residues. Germline CDR1 is SGHRS and CDR2 is YFSETQ. The CDR3 sequence is CASSLEREKLFF. CDR3 sequence (DNA): TGCGCCAGCAGCTTGGAGCGTGAAAAACTGTTTTTT.

This clonotype has more than one count but fewer than ten. The chain has TRBV7-4 and TRBJ2-7; D remains unclear. Deletions cut 3 bases from V and 0 bases from J, with 9 bases between. This CDR3 region has 14 residues. The V gene's germline CDR1 is SGHVT and CDR2 SQSDAQ. This chain's CDR3 is CASSFKTLSYEQYV. For the CDR3, the DNA is TGTGCCAGCAGCTTTAAGACCCTCTCCTACGAGCAGTACGTC.

This clonotype was counted a few times. The chain is built from TRBV12-3 or TRBV12-4 and TRBJ2-3, with 9 bases identical to TRBD1. Trimming cost V 5 bases and J 3 bases; bases outside gene matches: 6. CDR3 size: 15 residues. The DNA of the CDR3 is TGTGCCAGCAGTCGCGGACAGGGGAAGACAGATACGCAGTATTTT. As protein: CASSRGQGKTDTQYF.

The CDR3 DNA follows: TGTGCCAGCAGTGGTTGGGCAGGGAGGTACTGGACCCAGTACTTC. The encoded protein is CASSGWAGRYWTQYF. This rearrangement joins TRBV12-3 or TRBV12-4 to TRBJ2-5, with a tentative D call TRBD2 (6 bases). The V end lost 5 bases, the J end lost 7 bases, and 20 bases lay between the germline ends. The CDR3 runs to 15 residues.

This clonotype showed up just a few times. This chain uses TRBV12-3 or TRBV12-4 with TRBJ1-1; D remains unclear. V was shortened by 7 bases and J by 10 bases, with 10 bases between the two germline ends. The CDR3 is 10 amino acids. The CDR3 DNA reads TGTGCCAGCACCGCAGGAGGAGCTTTCTTT. Encoded protein: CASTAGGAFF.

This clonotype was seen just once. This rearrangement joins TRBV6-1 to TRBJ1-2, with D tentatively TRBD1 (6 bases). The CDR3 is 16 residues long. The germline V and J ends were trimmed by 0 bases and 5 bases, with 16 bases remaining between them. Germline loops: CDR1 MNHNS, CDR2 SASEGT. The CDR3 protein is CASSEALLRGSYGYTF. In nucleotides, the CDR3 is TGTGCCAGCAGTGAAGCGCTTCTCAGGGGTTCGTATGGCTACACCTTC.

This CDR3 is CSARLSGGAGELFF. CDR3 DNA sequence: TGCAGTGCTAGACTTAGCGGGGGGGCCGGGGAGCTGTTTTTT. The chain carries TRBV20-1 and TRBJ2-2; 11 positions match TRBD2. The CDR3 is made up of 14 amino acids. Germline values: CDR1 DFQATT, CDR2 SNEGSKA (reference sequence). The V gene end was trimmed by 2 bases and the J gene end by 6 bases; junction bases not matched to a gene: 2.

This chain connects TRBV11-2 to TRBJ1-6; tentatively, D is TRBD1 (5 bases). V lost 4 bases and J lost 8, with 15 bases in between. The V gene's germline CDR1 is SGHAT and CDR2 FQNNGV. The CDR3 length is 15 residues. This CDR3 reads CASSSRGDIDSPLHF. Here the CDR3 DNA reads TGTGCCAGCAGCTCAAGAGGGGATATCGATTCACCCCTCCACTTT.

This clonotype occurred many times. The rearrangement uses TRBV2 and TRBJ2-1; D possibly corresponds to TRBD1 (5 bases). V lost 10 bases to trimming and J lost 2 bases, with 15 bases between them. CDR1 and CDR2 (germline): SNHLY, FYNNEI. The CDR3 has 14 residues. The CDR3 DNA reads as TGTGCCACCGGTAGGGGTACGGCCTACAATGAGCAGTTCTTC. Its protein is CATGRGTAYNEQFF.

The chain combines TRBV7-2 with TRBJ1-2; no clear D gene. The germline CDR1 and CDR2 sequences are SGHTA and FQGNSA. The CDR3 spans 15 residues. V was trimmed by 1 base and J by 0 bases, leaving 9 bases between them. CDR3 nucleotide sequence: TGTGCCAGCAGCTTAGTTCGAACAGCTAACTATGGCTACACCTTC. Translating it yields CASSLVRTANYGYTF.

The rearrangement links TRBV6-1 to TRBJ2-2, with D tentatively TRBD2 (6 bases). Germline V CDR1 and CDR2: MNHNS, SASEGT. Deletions cut 4 bases from V and 1 base from J, with 10 bases between. The CDR3 runs to 15 residues. CDR3 in amino acids: CASSAGVRNTGELFF. DNA for the CDR3: TGTGCCAGCAGTGCGGGGGTCCGGAACACCGGGGAGCTGTTTTTT.

This clonotype was picked up many times. The gene calls are TRBV4-3 and TRBJ2-7; D unresolved. This CDR3 spans 14 amino acids. Per the germline V gene, CDR1 is LGHNA and CDR2 is YSLEER. With 0 bases removed from V and 4 bases from J, the gap between germline ends came to 10 bases. The CDR3: CASSQDVVLYEQYF. The CDR3, as DNA: TGCGCCAGCAGCCAAGATGTTGTGCTGTACGAGCAGTACTTC.

The chain combines TRBV11-2 with TRBJ1-2; TRBD1 is a possible D gene (6 bases). The CDR3 loop spans 12 amino acids. Trimming removed 3 bases at V and 13 bases at J, with 15 bases between. Per the germline V gene, CDR1 is SGHAT and CDR2 is FQNNGV. The CDR3 reads CASSFQGQSCTF. CDR3 DNA sequence: TGTGCCAGCAGCTTCCAGGGGCAGTCCTGCACCTTC.